The 14 T cell receptor beta chains below come from one sample, sequenced in a study of T cells in localized non-small cell lung cancer. Method: immunoSEQ multiplex PCR; TCRdb's copy keeps in-frame clones and lacks some. This sample has more than 2,000 clones, with about 30% found just once. Material: normal lung tissue next to the tumor, obtained before any cancer treatment. Receptors originate from a man aged 40-75 years with stage I lung adenocarcinoma.

This chain joins TRBV9 and TRBJ2-1, with D tentatively TRBD1 or TRBD2 (5 bases each). V lost 0 bases to trimming and J lost 4 bases, with 14 bases between them. Germline CDR1 is SGDLS and CDR2 is YYNGEE. The CDR3 extends over 16 amino acids. In nucleotides, the CDR3 is TGTGCCAGCAGCGTAGATGGGACGCCGCTGTACAATGAGCAGTTCTTC. This codes for CASSVDGTPLYNEQFF.

This clone showed up just a few times. V usage is TRBV7-5 and J usage is TRBJ1-6. TRBV7-5 is annotated as a pseudogene. This CDR3 comprises 14 residues. In nucleotides, the CDR3 is TGTGCCAGCAGCTTGCAAGGCAAGGGCTCACCCCTCCACTTT. Its protein is CASSLQGKGSPLHF.

This clone was detected only a few times. This sequence joins TRBV6-8 and TRBJ1-5; a weak D match, TRBD1 (6 bases). This CDR3 spans 13 amino acids. Germline V lookup: CDR1 MNHGY, CDR2 SAAAGT. Between the trimmed V and J ends, which lost 7 bases and 5 bases, there was a span of 12 bases. The CDR3 DNA reads TGTGCCAGCATGGTGGCAGGGGATCAGCCCCAGCATTTT. It specifies CASMVAGDQPQHF.

This clone turned up a few times. This chain links TRBV7-4 with TRBJ2-1, with 8 bases identical to TRBD2. Germline CDR1 reads SGHVT; CDR2 reads SQSDAQ. CDR3 size: 15 residues. V lost 4 bases, J lost 4 bases, and 6 bases stayed unmatched. CDR3: CASSSPGGRYNEQFF. CDR3 bases: TGTGCCAGCAGCTCCCCGGGGGGGCGATACAATGAGCAGTTCTTC.

Comments on this clone: The junction does not match germline at one end; this may be a read error. V is TRBV15 and J is TRBJ1-2, with a tentative D call TRBD1 (5 bases). CDR3 length: 15 residues. Germline V gene lookup returns CDR1 LNHNV and CDR2 YYDKDF (reference sequence). The CDR3 region has the DNA TGTGCCACCAGCAGAGATTCTCAGGGAAGCTATAGCTACACCTTC. It specifies CATSRDSQGSYSYTF. The variable domain in full, with the rest retrieved from reference TRBV15 and TRBJ1-2, is DAMVIQNPRYQVTQFGKPVTLSCSQTLNHNVMYWYQQKSSQAPKLLFHYYDKDFNNEADTPDNFQSRRPNTSFCFLDIRSPGLGDTAMYLCATSRDSQGSYSYTFGSGTRLTVV.

This clone was observed a few times. The chain uses TRBV9 and TRBJ1-1; unclear D gene. The CDR3 consists of 13 residues. Looked up from germline, CDR1 is SGDLS and CDR2 is YYNGEE. The V end was cut by 4 bases, the J end by 0 bases, with 7 bases between. CDR3 nucleotides: TGTGCCAGCAGCCCCGACATGAACACTGAAGCTTTCTTT. Protein sequence: CASSPDMNTEAFF. The full variable domain, its missing parts supplied by reference TRBV9 and TRBJ1-1, is DSGVTQTPKHLITATGQRVTLRCSPRSGDLSVYWYQQSLDQGLQFLIQYYNGEERAKGNILERFSAQQFPDLHSELNLSSLELGDSALYFCASSPDMNTEAFFGQGTRLTVV.

This clone has more than one count but fewer than ten. V gene TRBV11-3 combines with J gene TRBJ2-7, with 8 bases that match TRBD2. The CDR3 is 15 amino acids. Germline trimming cut 2 bases from V and 5 bases from J; bases unmatched to any gene: 8. CDR1 is SGHNT, CDR2 YENEEA, per germline. The CDR3 sequence: CASSLSGTRSHEQYF. CDR3 nucleotides: TGTGCCAGCAGCTTATCCGGGACTAGGTCCCACGAGCAGTACTTC.

The chain joins TRBV18 to TRBJ2-7; D uncertain. CDR3 length equals 13 residues. Trimming cost V 2 bases and J 2 bases, with 7 bases left between them. The germline V gene encodes CDR1 KGHSH and CDR2 LQKENI. CDR3: CASSPLGPYEQYF. The CDR3 coding sequence is TGTGCCAGCTCACCATTAGGGCCCTACGAGCAGTACTTC.

This chain connects TRBV9 to TRBJ2-2, with a possible D match to TRBD2 (6 bases). The length of the CDR3 is 14 residues. V was trimmed by 6 bases and J by 2 bases, leaving 11 bases between them. Germline CDR1 reads SGDLS; CDR2 reads YYNGEE. For the CDR3, the DNA is TGTGCCAGCAATCGCGGGGATAACACCGGGGAGCTGTTTTTT. Its protein is CASNRGDNTGELFF.

This clone is categorized as medium-sized. The chain links TRBV2 to TRBJ2-7; possible D gene TRBD2, 5 bases. Trimming stripped 3 bases from V and 5 bases from J, with 14 bases between. The CDR3 length is 14 residues. Germline CDR1 and CDR2: SNHLY and FYNNEI. For the CDR3, the DNA is TGTGCCAGCAGTGACAGGACTGAGTGGGACGAGCAGTACTTC. Residues: CASSDRTEWDEQYF.

By share, this clone counts as medium-sized. The chain carries TRBV11-3 and TRBJ2-2; TRBD1 matches at 8 bases. Trimming cost V 3 bases and J 5 bases; bases outside gene matches: 11. The germline gives CDR1 SGHNT, CDR2 YENEEA. The CDR3 runs to 17 residues. CDR3 sequence reads: CASSLTRQGANTGELFF. The DNA of the CDR3 is TGTGCCAGCAGCTTGACCCGGCAGGGGGCAAATACCGGGGAGCTGTTTTTT. Combining the CDR3 with reference TRBV11-3 and TRBJ2-2 gives the whole variable domain EAGVVQSPRYKIIEKKQPVAFWCNPISGHNTLYWYLQNLGQGPELLIRYENEEAVDDSQLPKDRFSAERLKGVDSTLKIQPAELGDSAVYLCASSLTRQGANTGELFFGEGSRLTVL.

The chain joins TRBV30 to TRBJ2-2; perhaps TRBD2 as D (6 bases). V lost 8 bases and J 1 base, leaving 14 bases between the germline ends. The germline V gene has CDR1 GTSNPN and CDR2 SVGIG (reference sequence). The CDR3 sequence is 14 residues long. Written as DNA, the CDR3 is TGTGCCCTCCTCGGACTAAAGAACACCGGGGAGCTGTTTTTT. Amino acid sequence: CALLGLKNTGELFF.

In its sample, this clone was seen a few times. The chain couples TRBV9 to TRBJ2-3; unclear D gene. V was cut by 8 bases and J by 8 bases, with 15 bases left in between. There are 12 residues in the CDR3. The germline V gene encodes CDR1 SGDLS and CDR2 YYNGEE. The CDR3 is CASISVSLTQYF. The CDR3 DNA reads TGTGCCAGTATATCAGTTTCCCTTACGCAGTATTTT.

CDR3 sequence (DNA): TGTGCCAGCTCACCGGGGCGAATCCCCTACGAGCAGTACTTC. Its protein product is CASSPGRIPYEQYF. V usage is TRBV18 and J usage is TRBJ2-7; TRBD1 might be the D (5 bases). V shed 3 bases and J shed 2 bases, with 11 bases lying between them. Germline CDR1 is KGHSH and CDR2 is LQKENI. CDR3 length equals 14 residues.